This T cell receptor beta chain was recorded in a study of tumor and adjacent non-tumor tissue in lung cancer. This sample's RNA came from whole unsorted tissue. CDR3 length: 15 residues. Germline loops: CDR1 SQVTM, CDR2 ANQGSEA. A modified ARM-PCR protocol with three rounds of nested PCR amplified TCRbeta. TCRdb independently ran MiXCR on the multiplex PCR reads; one entry per CDR3 protein. The top ten clones hold 20% to 25% of a sample with roughly 67,000 distinct CDR3 sequences, almost 60% of them seen once. As concerns this clonotype: A read error may account for a junction end that differs from germline.

The clonotype originates from a man between 50 and 59 years old with non-small cell lung cancer. Material for sequencing was lung tumor tissue. The chain joins TRBV29-1 to TRBJ2-1; TRBD2 matches at 7 bases. DNA of the CDR3: TGCAGTGTCGAACTTCTAGTGGGAGGGCAGAATGAGGAGTTCTTC. This sequence encodes CSVELLVGGQNEEFF.